This T cell receptor beta chain was observed in a study of OX40 agonist ivuxolimab in advanced cancers. Study-level findings and limits: On average, CD8+ T cells showed a greater number of expanded clones than CD4+.

CDR3 size: 13 residues. The germline V gene encodes CDR1 MNHEY and CDR2 SMNVEV (reference sequence). V shed 4 bases and J shed 5 bases, with 11 bases lying between them. For this clone: Its matching antigen is unknown.

TCRdb's copy holds only in-frame clones and misses some; the assay was immunoSEQ multiplex PCR. The table lists tens of thousands of clones, 70% to 90% of them singletons, with about 5.1% in the top ten. Sequenced material: CD4+ or CD8+ T cells sorted from blood, taken in a trial of the OX40 agonist ivuxolimab. The receptor was derived from an adult with an advanced solid tumor such as melanoma, head and neck, liver or kidney cancer. J is TRBJ1-2 and V is TRBV27; D gene ambiguous. The CDR3 coding sequence is TGTGCCAGCAGTTACGGACGCCGATATGGCTACACCTTC. Its translation is CASSYGRRYGYTF.